This is a list of T cell receptor beta chains from one sample in a study of shared clonotypes between healthy human individuals. The data were produced by immunoSEQ multiplex PCR, yet TCRdb's version contains in-frame clones alone and is incomplete. The repertoire has roughly 510,000 clones, roughly 85% of them found once; the top ten carry about an eighth. The sequenced sample was PBMCs. Every receptor here comes from a woman between 40 and 50 years old in good health. Some clones in this sample may be carry-over from other donors' samples. The CDR3 runs from the conserved cysteine through the conserved F or W. A D gene is named only where the DNA matches it firmly. The size entry is marked missing in some rows and otherwise reads once, few, many or a size class.

V: TRBV5-1; J: TRBJ2-5; D: TRBD2; size: -; CDR3: CASSFRLAEETQYF; DNA: TGCGCCAGCAGCTTTCGGCTAGCGGAAGAGACCCAGTACTTC
V: TRBV13; J: TRBJ2-3; D: -; size: -; CDR3: CASSLVHLTGTDTQYF; DNA: TGTGCCAGCAGCTTAGTTCACTTAACGGGCACAGATACGCAGTATTTT
V: TRBV4-3; J: TRBJ2-3; D: TRBD2; size: -; CDR3: CASSQGSSGSPYTDTQYF; DNA: TGCGCCAGCAGCCAAGGATCTAGCGGGAGTCCTTACACAGATACGCAGTATTTT
V: TRBV29-1; J: TRBJ2-1; D: -; size: -; CDR3: CSVAVASEQFF; DNA: TGCAGCGTTGCTGTAGCCAGTGAGCAGTTCTTC
V: TRBV5-1; J: TRBJ1-2; D: TRBD1; size: -; CDR3: CASSQEQGMYGYTF; DNA: TGCGCCAGCAGCCAAGAACAGGGGATGTATGGCTACACCTTC
V: TRBV7-8; J: TRBJ2-2; D: -; size: many; CDR3: CASSLDPRGPVGELFF; DNA: TGTGCCAGCAGCTTAGATCCACGAGGGCCTGTCGGGGAGCTGTTTTTT
V: TRBV7-6; J: TRBJ2-1; D: -; size: -; CDR3: CASSSLRGEQFF; DNA: TGTGCCAGCAGCTCACTACGGGGTGAGCAGTTCTTC
V: TRBV9; J: TRBJ2-3; D: TRBD2; size: -; CDR3: CASSVADGRAGDTQYF; DNA: TGTGCCAGCAGCGTAGCCGACGGGAGGGCAGGGGATACGCAGTATTTT
V: TRBV30; J: TRBJ1-6; D: TRBD1; size: -; CDR3: CAWSGRTGSSPLHF; DNA: TGTGCCTGGAGTGGACGGACAGGGAGTTCACCCCTCCACTTT
V: TRBV28; J: TRBJ1-1; D: -; size: -; CDR3: CASSSGGVTEAFF; DNA: TGTGCCAGCAGTTCAGGAGGGGTGACTGAAGCTTTCTTT
V: TRBV20-1; J: TRBJ2-7; D: -; size: -; CDR3: CSARGPYEQYF; DNA: TGCAGTGCTAGAGGTCCCTACGAGCAGTACTTC
V: TRBV7-9; J: TRBJ1-1; D: -; size: few; CDR3: CASSIDTTEAFF; DNA: TGTGCCAGCAGTATTGATACCACTGAAGCTTTCTTT
V: TRBV28; J: TRBJ2-7; D: TRBD2; size: once; CDR3: CASSLIGGGAPGKQYF; DNA: TGTGCCAGCAGTTTAATCGGCGGGGGGGCGCCCGGCAAGCAGTACTTC
V: TRBV5-1; J: TRBJ2-6; D: -; size: -; CDR3: CASSFSAGANVLTF; DNA: TGCGCCAGCAGCTTCTCCGCGGGGGCCAACGTCCTGACTTTC
V: TRBV4-3; J: TRBJ2-7; D: -; size: -; CDR3: CASSQELRMTYEQYF; DNA: TGCGCCAGCAGCCAAGAGTTGCGGATGACCTACGAGCAGTACTTC
V: TRBV4-1; J: TRBJ2-3; D: TRBD1; size: -; CDR3: CASSQDQRGPDTQYF; DNA: TGCGCCAGCAGCCAAGATCAAAGGGGGCCAGATACGCAGTATTTT
V: TRBV28; J: TRBJ2-7; D: -; size: -; CDR3: CASSPPAAGSGYF; DNA: TGTGCCAGCAGTCCTCCCGCGGCAGGCTCGGGGTACTTC
V: TRBV19; J: TRBJ2-7; D: TRBD1; size: -; CDR3: CASSDETGTGSYEQYF; DNA: TGTGCCAGTAGTGATGAGACAGGGACGGGATCCTACGAGCAGTACTTC
V: TRBV10-1; J: TRBJ2-1; D: -; size: -; CDR3: CASSESTGTLQRFF; DNA: TGCGCCAGCAGTGAGTCAACGGGGACCCTGCAACGGTTCTTC
V: TRBV9; J: TRBJ2-5; D: -; size: -; CDR3: CASSVGSAQETQYF; DNA: TGTGCCAGCAGCGTAGGTAGCGCCCAAGAGACCCAGTACTTC
V: TRBV5-4; J: TRBJ2-2; D: -; size: -; CDR3: CASRGTIGQTNTGELFF; DNA: TGTGCCAGCAGGGGGACGATAGGACAGACGAACACCGGGGAGCTGTTTTTT
V: TRBV7-8; J: TRBJ2-1; D: TRBD2; size: once; CDR3: CASRISGSSYNEQFF; DNA: TGTGCCAGCCGAATTAGCGGGAGCTCCTACAATGAGCAGTTCTTC
V: TRBV7-9; J: TRBJ1-3; D: TRBD1; size: -; CDR3: CASSLTGQLWGNTIYF; DNA: TGTGCCAGCAGCTTAACGGGACAGCTTTGGGGAAACACCATATATTTT
V: TRBV18; J: TRBJ2-3; D: TRBD1; size: -; CDR3: CASSPDRVRSDTQYF; DNA: TGTGCCAGCTCACCGGACAGGGTACGGTCAGATACGCAGTATTTT
V: TRBV30; J: TRBJ2-3; D: -; size: few; CDR3: CAWSVTLDTQYF; DNA: TGTGCCTGGAGTGTAACGTTGGATACGCAGTATTTT
V: TRBV7-6; J: TRBJ2-6; D: -; size: -; CDR3: CASSLVAGSGANVLTF; DNA: TGTGCCAGCAGCTTAGTGGCCGGATCTGGGGCCAACGTCCTGACTTTC
V: TRBV2; J: TRBJ2-1; D: -; size: -; CDR3: CASEGRRSSYNEQFF; DNA: TGTGCCAGTGAGGGTCGGCGGAGCTCCTACAATGAGCAGTTCTTC
V: TRBV11-2; J: TRBJ2-1; D: -; size: -; CDR3: CASSLAPLAVNEQFF; DNA: TGTGCCAGCAGCTTAGCTCCCCTAGCCGTCAATGAGCAGTTCTTC
V: TRBV10-3; J: TRBJ2-7; D: -; size: few; CDR3: CAIREGTYEQYF; DNA: TGTGCCATCAGGGAGGGGACCTACGAGCAGTACTTC
V: TRBV5-1; J: TRBJ2-1; D: -; size: -; CDR3: CASSRLGAPPGNEQFF; DNA: TGCGCCAGCAGCCGCCTGGGAGCACCGCCGGGCAATGAGCAGTTCTTC
V: TRBV7-3; J: TRBJ2-3; D: -; size: -; CDR3: CASSPVSEGRDTQYF; DNA: TGTGCCAGCAGCCCCGTTTCTGAGGGCAGAGATACGCAGTATTTT
V: TRBV27; J: TRBJ2-1; D: TRBD1; size: -; CDR3: CASSLSGGPNEQFF; DNA: TGTGCCAGCAGCCTATCAGGGGGCCCCAATGAGCAGTTCTTC
V: TRBV10-2; J: TRBJ2-1; D: TRBD2; size: -; CDR3: CASRGAGGYNEQFF; DNA: TGCGCCAGCAGGGGGGCGGGAGGATACAATGAGCAGTTCTTC
V: TRBV5-1; J: TRBJ2-5; D: -; size: few; CDR3: CASSLGTGSMETQYF; DNA: TGCGCCAGCAGCTTGGGAACCGGGAGTATGGAGACCCAGTACTTC
V: TRBV2; J: TRBJ2-7; D: TRBD2; size: -; CDR3: CASSGGLAPYEQYF; DNA: TGTGCCAGCAGTGGAGGACTAGCGCCCTACGAGCAGTACTTC
V: TRBV5-4; J: TRBJ2-7; D: -; size: -; CDR3: CASSQLLVLFRNEQYF; DNA: TGTGCCAGCAGCCAATTGCTAGTTCTATTTAGGAACGAGCAGTACTTC
V: TRBV2; J: TRBJ2-3; D: TRBD1; size: -; CDR3: CATKTGVGTDTQYF; DNA: TGTGCCACCAAGACAGGGGTGGGTACAGATACGCAGTATTTT
V: TRBV9; J: TRBJ1-5; D: -; size: -; CDR3: CASSVGMNQPQHF; DNA: TGTGCCAGCAGCGTCGGCATGAATCAGCCCCAGCATTTT
V: TRBV25-1; J: TRBJ1-1; D: -; size: -; CDR3: CASSEPGWKNTEAFF; DNA: TGTGCCAGCAGTGAACCTGGATGGAAGAACACTGAAGCTTTCTTT
V: TRBV28; J: TRBJ2-1; D: TRBD2; size: -; CDR3: CASSQLAYEQFF; DNA: TGTGCCAGCAGCCAACTAGCGTATGAGCAGTTCTTC
V: TRBV9; J: TRBJ2-2; D: -; size: -; CDR3: CASSARGRAGRANTGELFF; DNA: TGTGCCAGCAGCGCCAGGGGACGAGCGGGCAGGGCCAACACCGGGGAGCTGTTTTTT
V: TRBV7-9; J: TRBJ1-5; D: -; size: -; CDR3: CASSLVRAGKRQPQHF; DNA: TGTGCCAGCAGCTTAGTTAGGGCGGGAAAGAGGCAGCCCCAGCATTTT
V: TRBV5-1; J: TRBJ2-3; D: -; size: -; CDR3: CASSYSGRTDTQYF; DNA: TGCGCCAGCAGCTATAGCGGCCGCACAGATACGCAGTATTTT
V: TRBV18; J: TRBJ1-5; D: -; size: few; CDR3: CASSPLGEVQPQHF; DNA: TGTGCCAGCTCACCACTTGGGGAGGTTCAGCCCCAGCATTTT
V: TRBV7-8; J: TRBJ1-5; D: TRBD1; size: -; CDR3: CASSLTGINQPQHF; DNA: TGTGCCAGCAGCTTGACAGGGATCAATCAGCCCCAGCATTTT
V: TRBV7-9; J: TRBJ1-3; D: -; size: -; CDR3: CASRPTDAGNTIYF; DNA: TGTGCCAGCAGGCCGACAGACGCTGGAAACACCATATATTTT
V: TRBV5-1; J: TRBJ2-1; D: -; size: -; CDR3: CASSLEGVAYNEQFF; DNA: TGCGCCAGCAGCTTGGAGGGGGTGGCCTACAATGAGCAGTTCTTC
V: TRBV13; J: TRBJ2-1; D: TRBD2; size: once; CDR3: CASSLGAGGPNNEQFF; DNA: TGTGCCAGCAGCTTAGGGGCGGGAGGGCCCAACAATGAGCAGTTCTTC
V: TRBV2; J: TRBJ2-7; D: TRBD1; size: -; CDR3: CASRSGTGTSLEQYF; DNA: TGTGCCAGCCGGTCCGGGACAGGGACCTCCCTCGAGCAGTACTTC
V: TRBV5-1; J: TRBJ1-4; D: -; size: -; CDR3: CASSLGAQAANEKLFF; DNA: TGCGCCAGCAGCTTGGGGGCACAGGCGGCTAATGAAAAACTGTTTTTT
V: TRBV28; J: TRBJ1-2; D: -; size: -; CDR3: CASSLRDLYGYTF; DNA: TGTGCCAGCAGTTTAAGGGACCTCTATGGCTACACCTTC
V: TRBV19; J: TRBJ1-1; D: -; size: -; CDR3: CASSDLNTEAFF; DNA: TGTGCCAGTAGTGACCTGAACACTGAAGCTTTCTTT
V: TRBV25-1; J: TRBJ2-2; D: -; size: -; CDR3: CASTQEFVGELFF; DNA: TGTGCCAGCACCCAAGAGTTCGTCGGGGAGCTGTTTTTT
V: TRBV18; J: TRBJ2-5; D: -; size: -; CDR3: CASSPRRQSQETQYF; DNA: TGTGCCAGCTCACCACGTAGGCAGAGCCAAGAGACCCAGTACTTC
V: TRBV5-1; J: TRBJ2-2; D: -; size: -; CDR3: CASSLGDGDTGELFF; DNA: TGCGCCAGCAGCTTGGGGGACGGAGACACCGGGGAGCTGTTTTTT
V: TRBV6-4; J: TRBJ2-3; D: -; size: -; CDR3: CASSPEGGTDTQYF; DNA: TGTGCCAGCAGTCCCGAGGGGGGCACAGATACGCAGTATTTT